A single T cell receptor (beta chain) is shown here with its context. V was clipped by 3 bases and J by 7 bases, with 20 bases between them. This CDR3 comprises 16 residues. The V gene's germline CDR1 is SGDLS and CDR2 YYNGEE. This record comes from a study of blood T cells in healthy people across ages. Next came a second PCR, run for about 7 to 12 cycles, which used a sample-barcoded 5' primer along with a J-beta primer mix. TCRdb used MiXCR to reprocess the 5' RACE reads, holding one entry per CDR3 protein. This table has hundreds of thousands of distinct CDR3 sequences, around 43% appearing once. The V gene is TRBV9, the J gene TRBJ2-1; D is perhaps TRBD1 (6 bases). This receptor was identified in a man older than 75 in good health. Sequenced material: blood. CDR3 region: CASSEGTVQGGNEQFF. CDR3 in DNA: TGTGCCAGCAGCGAGGGAACCGTACAGGGTGGTAATGAGCAGTTCTTC.